A single T cell receptor (beta chain) is shown here with its context. Original processing methods: Scientists estimated how many nucleated cells there were by amplifying reference gene primers. Using immunoSEQ multiplex PCR, the repertoire was profiled, and TCRdb retains in-frame clones only, with some absent. That table gives V, J and clone size, and the DNA gave D and trimming. The table lists around 140,000 clones, about 74% of them singletons. The V gene's germline CDR1 is KGHSH and CDR2 LQKENI. Deletions cut 1 base from V and 1 base from J, with 7 bases between. The CDR3 has 14 amino acids. The data are from a study of blood T cell repertoires in COVID-19. About the study: Samples taken during acute and convalescent COVID-19 were collected in the United States, Italy and Spain. PBMCs, B-cell-depleted T cells, or T cells were the source of the cDNA or gDNA that made up the material.

Sequencing input: peripheral blood. This TCR came from a middle-aged man with acute or convalescent COVID-19. The V call is TRBV18, the J call TRBJ2-5, with D maybe TRBD2 (6 bases). The CDR3 loop is CASSPRRGQETQYF. In DNA, the CDR3 is TGTGCCAGCTCACCACGGAGGGGCCAAGAGACCCAGTACTTC.